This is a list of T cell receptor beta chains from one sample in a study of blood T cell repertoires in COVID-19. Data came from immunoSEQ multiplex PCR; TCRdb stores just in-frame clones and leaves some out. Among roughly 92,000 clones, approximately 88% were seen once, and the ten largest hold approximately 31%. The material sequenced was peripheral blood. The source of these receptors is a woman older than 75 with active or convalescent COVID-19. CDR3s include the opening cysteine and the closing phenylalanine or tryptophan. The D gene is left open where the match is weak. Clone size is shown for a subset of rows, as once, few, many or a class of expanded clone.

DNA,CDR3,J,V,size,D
TGTGCCAGCAGCTTGGCTATGGGGCTACAGAACACTGAAGCTTTCTTT,CASSLAMGLQNTEAFF,TRBJ1-1,TRBV5-4,.,.
TGTGCCAGCAGGGAAAGCGGGAGATCCTACGAGCAGTACTTC,CASRESGRSYEQYF,TRBJ2-7,TRBV28,many,TRBD2
TGTGCCAGCAGCCAAGTGGGGACAGGGGACGGCTACACCTTC,CASSQVGTGDGYTF,TRBJ1-2,TRBV3-1/TRBV3-2,.,TRBD1
TGTGCCACCTCTAGCGGGCAGTACGATGAGCAGTTCTTC,CATSSGQYDEQFF,TRBJ2-1,TRBV24-1,.,TRBD2
TGCGCCAGCAGCCAAGATCGGGGGGGTCAGCAGTACTTC,CASSQDRGGQQYF,TRBJ2-7,TRBV4-3,.,TRBD2
TGTGCCAGCGCCGATACCCAAGACATGCCCCAGCATTTT,CASADTQDMPQHF,TRBJ1-5,TRBV11-2,.,.
TGTGCTAGCAGCCCCGGAGTCAGCTCTGGAAACACCATATATTTT,CASSPGVSSGNTIYF,TRBJ1-3,TRBV7-7,few,.
TGTGCCAGCAGTGAGGATTGGCAGGGGGACACTGAAGCTTTCTTT,CASSEDWQGDTEAFF,TRBJ1-1,TRBV6-1,.,TRBD1
TGTGCCTGGGTAGGGGGCAGGCAGAGGGTCACTGAAGCTTTCTTT,CAWVGGRQRVTEAFF,TRBJ1-1,TRBV30,once,TRBD1
TGTGCCAGCAGCGTAGATGTCGGTAACTATGGCTACACCTTC,CASSVDVGNYGYTF,TRBJ1-2,TRBV9,.,.
TGTGCCAGCAGTTCAGACTTAAATGAGCAGTTCTTC,CASSSDLNEQFF,TRBJ2-1,TRBV2,.,.
TGTGCCAGCAGCTTATTAGGGGATTCACCCCTCCACTTT,CASSLLGDSPLHF,TRBJ1-6,TRBV7-9,once,.
TGTGCCAGCAGCGCGTCCCGCGGAGCAGGGGGCCAAGAGACCCAGTACTTC,CASSASRGAGGQETQYF,TRBJ2-5,TRBV11-2,.,TRBD1
TGTGCCAGCAGCGTAGATCCGGGTACGAACACTGAAGCTTTCTTT,CASSVDPGTNTEAFF,TRBJ1-1,TRBV9,.,.
TGTGCCAGCAGTTATGTCCAAGGCGGGGCTAACTACGAGCAGTACTTC,CASSYVQGGANYEQYF,TRBJ2-7,TRBV6-2/TRBV6-3,.,.
TGTGCCAGCAGCCCTCACGGCTACGAGCAGTACTTC,CASSPHGYEQYF,TRBJ2-7,TRBV12-3/TRBV12-4,.,.
TGCGCCAGCAGCCAGAGCGGGAGCTCCTACAATGAGCAGTTCTTC,CASSQSGSSYNEQFF,TRBJ2-1,TRBV5-1,few,TRBD2
TGTGCCAGCTCACTAGGGGGACGAGGAGAGTGGAATGAGCAGTTCTTC,CASSLGGRGEWNEQFF,TRBJ2-1,TRBV18,.,.
TGTGCCAGCAGCTCGGGGGTAGCAGGAGTAAGGGATACGCAGTATTTT,CASSSGVAGVRDTQYF,TRBJ2-3,TRBV5-8,.,.
TGCGCCAGCAGCTTGAACAGGGACACTGAAGCTTTCTTT,CASSLNRDTEAFF,TRBJ1-1,TRBV5-1,.,.
TGTGCCAGCAGCACAACCATCTCCGGGACAGGGGTGCTGGCTTTCGAGTCCTACGAGCAGTACTTC,CASSTTISGTGVLAFESYEQYF,TRBJ2-7,TRBV7-9,.,TRBD1
TGTGCCAGCAGCTTAGCCACAGGGAATGACGAGCAGTACTTC,CASSLATGNDEQYF,TRBJ2-7,TRBV7-2,.,.
TGTGCCAGCAGCTTAGCCTTAGCGGGGTCGGTTGAGCAGTTCTTC,CASSLALAGSVEQFF,TRBJ2-1,TRBV11-3,few,TRBD2
TGTGCCAGTTCACTATACAATGAGCAGTTCTTC,CASSLYNEQFF,TRBJ2-1,TRBV19,.,.
TGTGCCAGCAGCTCAGTACCCGGGACAGAGACCTACTCTGGGGCCAACGTCCTGACTTTC,CASSSVPGTETYSGANVLTF,TRBJ2-6,TRBV5-5,.,TRBD1
TGCGCCAGCAGGGACAGGGGCTCCTACAATGAGCAGTTCTTC,CASRDRGSYNEQFF,TRBJ2-1,TRBV10-1,few,TRBD1
TGTGCCAGCAGTGATGTTGCGGTGTACACCGGGGAGCTGTTTTTT,CASSDVAVYTGELFF,TRBJ2-2,TRBV2,.,.
TGTGCCACCAGCAGAGATAAGGGGATGCCCTATGGCTACACCTTC,CATSRDKGMPYGYTF,TRBJ1-2,TRBV15,once,.
TGTGCCATCAGTGATGGGGCAGCCGATCAGCCCCAGCATTTT,CAISDGAADQPQHF,TRBJ1-5,TRBV10-3,.,.
TGCGCCAGCAGCTTGGAGAGGGAGGATACGCAGTATTTT,CASSLEREDTQYF,TRBJ2-3,TRBV5-1,.,.
TGTGCCTGGAGTGTACGGCCGACAGGGAGGCAGTATTTT,CAWSVRPTGRQYF,TRBJ2-3,TRBV30,.,TRBD1
TGTGCCAGCAGCGTAGGTACGGACAGCTCCTACGAGCAGTACTTC,CASSVGTDSSYEQYF,TRBJ2-7,TRBV9,.,.
TGCGCCAGCAGCAGGGGACAGAGGGCCACCGGGGAGCTGTTTTTT,CASSRGQRATGELFF,TRBJ2-2,TRBV4-1,.,TRBD1
TGTGCCTGGAGTGTGGGCCAGCCAAATGAAAAACTGTTTTTT,CAWSVGQPNEKLFF,TRBJ1-4,TRBV30,once,.
TGTGCCAGCAGCCCCGGACAGGGTCGTGGCTACACCTTC,CASSPGQGRGYTF,TRBJ1-2,TRBV7-2,.,TRBD1
TGCGCCAGCAGCTCCCCCCCGAGCTACGAGCAGTACTTC,CASSSPPSYEQYF,TRBJ2-7,TRBV5-1,.,.
TGTGCCAGCAGTTATACCTTGGACAAGCCGTTTGAAGCTGAAGCTTTCTTT,CASSYTLDKPFEAEAFF,TRBJ1-1,TRBV6-2/TRBV6-3,few,.
TGTGCCAGCAGTCGAGCGGGAGAAGAGACCCAGTACTTC,CASSRAGEETQYF,TRBJ2-5,TRBV3-1/TRBV3-2,.,TRBD2